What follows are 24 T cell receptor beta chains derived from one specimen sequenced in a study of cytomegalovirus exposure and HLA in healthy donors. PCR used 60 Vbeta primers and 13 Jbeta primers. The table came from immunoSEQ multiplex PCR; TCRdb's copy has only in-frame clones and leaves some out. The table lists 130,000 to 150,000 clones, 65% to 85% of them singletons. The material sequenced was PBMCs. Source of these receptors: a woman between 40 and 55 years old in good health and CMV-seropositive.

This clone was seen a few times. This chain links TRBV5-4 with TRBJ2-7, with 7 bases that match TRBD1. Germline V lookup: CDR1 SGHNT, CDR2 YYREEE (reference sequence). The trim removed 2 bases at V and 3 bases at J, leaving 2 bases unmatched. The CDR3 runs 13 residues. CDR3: CASSFPGGYEQYF. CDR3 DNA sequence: TGTGCCAGCAGCTTCCCAGGGGGCTACGAGCAGTACTTC.

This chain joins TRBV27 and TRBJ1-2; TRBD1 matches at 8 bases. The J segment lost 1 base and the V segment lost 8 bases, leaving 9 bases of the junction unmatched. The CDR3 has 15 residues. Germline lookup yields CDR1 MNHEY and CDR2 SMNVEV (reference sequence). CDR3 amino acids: CASGGQGQLNYGYTF. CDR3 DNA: TGTGCCAGCGGTGGACAGGGACAACTTAACTATGGCTACACCTTC.

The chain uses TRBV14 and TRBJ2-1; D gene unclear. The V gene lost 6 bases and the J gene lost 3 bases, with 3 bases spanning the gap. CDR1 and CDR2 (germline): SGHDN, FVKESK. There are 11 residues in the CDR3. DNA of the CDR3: TGTGCCAGCAGTCACTACAATGAGCAGTTCTTC. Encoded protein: CASSHYNEQFF.

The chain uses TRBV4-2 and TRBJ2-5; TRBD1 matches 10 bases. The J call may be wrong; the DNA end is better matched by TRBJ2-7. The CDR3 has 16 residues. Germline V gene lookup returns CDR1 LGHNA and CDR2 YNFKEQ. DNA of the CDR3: TGTGCCAGCAGCCAGGCCGCCGGGACAGGGGCCTACGAGCAGTACTTC. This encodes CASSQAAGTGAYEQYF.

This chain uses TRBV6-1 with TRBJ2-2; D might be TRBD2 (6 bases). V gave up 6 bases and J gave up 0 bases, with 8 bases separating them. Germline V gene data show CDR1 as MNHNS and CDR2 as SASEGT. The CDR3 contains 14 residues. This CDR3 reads CASRDYSNTGELFF. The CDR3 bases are TGTGCCAGCAGGGACTACTCGAACACCGGGGAGCTGTTTTTT.

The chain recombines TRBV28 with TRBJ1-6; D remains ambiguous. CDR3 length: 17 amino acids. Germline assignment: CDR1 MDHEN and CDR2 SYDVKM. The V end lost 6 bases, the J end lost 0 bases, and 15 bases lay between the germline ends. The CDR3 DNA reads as TGTGCCAGCAGCTCCCCTTCGGAGGACTCCTATAATTCACCCCTCCACTTT. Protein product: CASSSPSEDSYNSPLHF.

The DNA for the CDR3 is TGTGCCAGCAGCCTAGCTCCGGGACAACACTACGAGCAGTACTTC. Amino acid sequence: CASSLAPGQHYEQYF. This sequence joins TRBV6-5 and TRBJ2-7; TRBD1 might be the D (6 bases). Germline CDR1 is MNHEY and CDR2 is SVGAGI. The V end was cut by 6 bases, the J end by 3 bases, with 18 bases between. This CDR3 spans 15 amino acids.

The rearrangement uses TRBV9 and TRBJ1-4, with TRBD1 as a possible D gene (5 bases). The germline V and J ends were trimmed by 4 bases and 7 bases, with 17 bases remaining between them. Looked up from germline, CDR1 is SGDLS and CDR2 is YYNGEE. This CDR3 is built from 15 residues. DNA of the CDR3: TGTGCCAGCAGCATCCTGGAAGGGGCCGGTGAAAAACTGTTTTTT. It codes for CASSILEGAGEKLFF.

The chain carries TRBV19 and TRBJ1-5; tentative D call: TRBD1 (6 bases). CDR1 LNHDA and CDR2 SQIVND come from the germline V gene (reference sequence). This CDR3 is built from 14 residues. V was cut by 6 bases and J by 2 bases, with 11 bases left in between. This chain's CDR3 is CASSGQFGNQPQHF. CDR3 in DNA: TGTGCCAGTAGCGGACAGTTCGGCAATCAGCCCCAGCATTTT.

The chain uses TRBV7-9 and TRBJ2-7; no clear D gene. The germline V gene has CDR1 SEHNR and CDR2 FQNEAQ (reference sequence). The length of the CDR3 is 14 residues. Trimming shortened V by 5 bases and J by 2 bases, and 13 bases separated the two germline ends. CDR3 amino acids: CASSQGSGTYEQYF. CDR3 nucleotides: TGTGCCAGCAGCCAAGGTTCAGGAACCTACGAGCAGTACTTC. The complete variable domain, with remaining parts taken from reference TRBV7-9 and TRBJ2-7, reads DTGVSQNPRHKITKRGQNVTFRCDPISEHNRLYWYRQTLGQGPEFLTYFQNEAQLEKSRLLSDRFSAERPKGSFSTLEIQRTEQGDSAMYLCASSQGSGTYEQYFGPGTRLTVT.

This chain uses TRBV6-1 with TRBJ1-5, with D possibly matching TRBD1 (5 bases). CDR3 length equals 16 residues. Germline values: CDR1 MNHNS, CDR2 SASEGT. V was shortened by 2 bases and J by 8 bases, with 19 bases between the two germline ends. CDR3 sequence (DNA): TGTGCCAGCAGTGAACACCCCGCCAGGCCGGGGGAGCCCCAGCATTTT. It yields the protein CASSEHPARPGEPQHF.

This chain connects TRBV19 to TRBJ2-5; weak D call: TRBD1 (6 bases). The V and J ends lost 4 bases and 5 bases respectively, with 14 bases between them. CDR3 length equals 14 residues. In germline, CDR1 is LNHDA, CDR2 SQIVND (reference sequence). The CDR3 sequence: CASSTGGQMETQYF. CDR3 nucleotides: TGTGCCAGTAGTACTGGGGGACAAATGGAGACCCAGTACTTC. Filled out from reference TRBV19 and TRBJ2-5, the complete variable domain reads DGGITQSPKYLFRKEGQNVTLSCEQNLNHDAMYWYRQDPGQGLRLIYYSQIVNDFQKGDIAEGYSVSREKKESFPLTVTSAQKNPTAFYLCASSTGGQMETQYFGPGTRLLVL.

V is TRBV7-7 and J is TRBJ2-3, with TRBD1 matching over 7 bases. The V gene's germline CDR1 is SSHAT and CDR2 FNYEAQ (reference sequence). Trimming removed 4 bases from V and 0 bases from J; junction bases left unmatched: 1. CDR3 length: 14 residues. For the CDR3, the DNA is TGTGCCAGCAGCTCGGGACAGAGCACAGATACGCAGTATTTT. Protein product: CASSSGQSTDTQYF.

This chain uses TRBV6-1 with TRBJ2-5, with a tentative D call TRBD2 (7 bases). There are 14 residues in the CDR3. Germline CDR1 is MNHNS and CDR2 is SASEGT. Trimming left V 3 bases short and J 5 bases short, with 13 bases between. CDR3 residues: CASSEGGPTETQYF. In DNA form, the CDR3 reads TGTGCCAGCAGTGAGGGGGGGCCGACGGAGACCCAGTACTTC.

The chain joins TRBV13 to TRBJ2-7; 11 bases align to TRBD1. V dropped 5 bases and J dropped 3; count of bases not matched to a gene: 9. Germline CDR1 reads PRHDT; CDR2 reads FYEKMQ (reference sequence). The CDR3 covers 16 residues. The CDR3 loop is CASSIGQGASGYEQYF. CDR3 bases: TGTGCCAGCAGCATCGGACAGGGGGCCTCCGGCTACGAGCAGTACTTC. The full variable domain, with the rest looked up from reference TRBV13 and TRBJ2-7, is AAGVIQSPRHLIKEKRETATLKCYPIPRHDTVYWYQQGPGQDPQFLISFYEKMQSDKGSIPDRFSAQQFSDYHSELNMSSLELGDSALYFCASSIGQGASGYEQYFGPGTRLTVT.

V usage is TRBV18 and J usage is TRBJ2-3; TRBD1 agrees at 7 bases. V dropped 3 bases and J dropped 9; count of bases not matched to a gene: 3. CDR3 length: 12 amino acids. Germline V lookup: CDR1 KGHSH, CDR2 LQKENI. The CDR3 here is CASSPTGATQYF. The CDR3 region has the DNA TGTGCCAGCTCACCCACAGGGGCCACGCAGTATTTT.

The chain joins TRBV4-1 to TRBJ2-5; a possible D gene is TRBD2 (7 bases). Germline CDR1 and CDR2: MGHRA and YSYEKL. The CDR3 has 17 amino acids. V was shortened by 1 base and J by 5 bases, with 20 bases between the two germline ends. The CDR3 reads CASSQGGAVGGPETQYF. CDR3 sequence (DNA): TGCGCCAGCAGCCAAGGGGGGGCTGTGGGAGGGCCCGAGACCCAGTACTTC.

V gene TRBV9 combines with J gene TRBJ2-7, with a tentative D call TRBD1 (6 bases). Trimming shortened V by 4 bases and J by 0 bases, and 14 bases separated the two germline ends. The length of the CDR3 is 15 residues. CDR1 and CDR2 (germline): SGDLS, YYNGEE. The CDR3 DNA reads TGTGCCAGCAGCCCAGGGGACACGAGCTCCTACGAGCAGTACTTC. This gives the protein CASSPGDTSSYEQYF.

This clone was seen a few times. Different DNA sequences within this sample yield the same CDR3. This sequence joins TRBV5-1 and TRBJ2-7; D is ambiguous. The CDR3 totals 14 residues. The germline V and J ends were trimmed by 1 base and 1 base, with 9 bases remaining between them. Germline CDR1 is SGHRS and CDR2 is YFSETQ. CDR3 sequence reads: CASSLLGGSYEQYF. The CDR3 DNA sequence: TGCGCCAGCAGCTTGTTAGGCGGATCCTACGAGCAGTACTTC.

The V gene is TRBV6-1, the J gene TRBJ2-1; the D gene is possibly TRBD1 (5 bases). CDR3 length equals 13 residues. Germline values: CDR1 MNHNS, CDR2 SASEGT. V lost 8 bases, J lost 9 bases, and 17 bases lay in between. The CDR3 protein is CASLRVGYGEQFF. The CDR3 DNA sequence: TGTGCCAGCCTCAGGGTGGGGTATGGTGAGCAGTTCTTC.

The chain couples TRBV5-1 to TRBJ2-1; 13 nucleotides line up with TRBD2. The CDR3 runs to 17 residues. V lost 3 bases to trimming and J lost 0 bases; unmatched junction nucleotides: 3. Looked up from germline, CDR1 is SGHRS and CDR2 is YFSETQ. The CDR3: CASSSTSGGSSYNEQFF. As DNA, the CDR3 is TGCGCCAGCAGCTCGACTAGCGGGGGGTCCTCCTACAATGAGCAGTTCTTC. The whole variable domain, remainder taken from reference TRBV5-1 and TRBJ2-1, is KAGVTQTPRYLIKTRGQQVTLSCSPISGHRSVSWYQQTPGQGLQFLFEYFSETQRNKGNFPGRFSGRQFSNSRSEMNVSTLELGDSALYLCASSSTSGGSSYNEQFFGPGTRLTVL.

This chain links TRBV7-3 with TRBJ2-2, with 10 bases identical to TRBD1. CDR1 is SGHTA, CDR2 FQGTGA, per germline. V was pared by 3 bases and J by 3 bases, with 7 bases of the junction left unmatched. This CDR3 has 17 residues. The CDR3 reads CASSFEETGGDTGELFF. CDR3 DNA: TGTGCCAGCAGCTTTGAAGAGACAGGGGGCGACACCGGGGAGCTGTTTTTT.

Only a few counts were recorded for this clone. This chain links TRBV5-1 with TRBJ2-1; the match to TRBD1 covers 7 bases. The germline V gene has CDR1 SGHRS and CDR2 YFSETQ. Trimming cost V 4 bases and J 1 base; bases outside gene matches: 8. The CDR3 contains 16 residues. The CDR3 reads CASSSLGGQSYNEQFF. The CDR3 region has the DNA TGCGCCAGCAGCAGCCTTGGGGGACAGTCCTACAATGAGCAGTTCTTC.

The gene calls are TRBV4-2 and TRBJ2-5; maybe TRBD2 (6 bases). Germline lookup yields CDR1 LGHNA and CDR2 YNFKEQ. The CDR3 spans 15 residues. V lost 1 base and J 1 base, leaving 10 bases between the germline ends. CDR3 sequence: CASSQGPGLQETQYF. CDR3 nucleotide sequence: TGTGCCAGCAGCCAAGGACCGGGACTCCAAGAGACCCAGTACTTC.